This T cell receptor (beta chain) was found in a study of T cell repertoires in cytomegalovirus infection (dated by TCRdb to between 2019 and 2020). Notes on the research overall: The peptide stimulations were aimed at well-studied HLA-B-restricted epitopes as well as recently identified HLA-C-restricted CMV epitopes, whose presentation resists viral immunomodulation. Because public TCR beta signatures pointed to carriage of CMV infection together with the matching HLA type, the HLA type of each donor mattered for the analysis. On the study overall, not on this receptor specifically: In the ex vivo response, HLA-C-restricted CMV-specific TCR beta clonotypes were dominant, and in two of eight donors the single most frequent clonotype came from this HLA-C-restricted group. In both this cohort and an independent cohort of some 350 donors, the cumulative frequency of public TCR beta family members distinguished carriers of CMV infection plus the relevant HLA type.

The germline V and J ends show losses of 5 bases and 4 bases respectively, and no gene match explains 4 bases of the junction. According to the germline V gene (reference sequence), CDR1 reads MNHNY and CDR2 reads SVGAGI. Reading from cysteine to phenylalanine, the CDR3 counts 14 amino acids. CDR3 DNA only is kept here, 42 bases in frame from base 1. The instrument given in TCRdb is Illumina HiSeq 1500. TCRdb reran the public reads through fastp at Q25 and MiXCR, keeping productive beta chains. Each CDR3 protein gets just one entry, which takes the most common genes and DNA from the rows behind it. The sample has some 350,000 distinct CDR3 sequences on record, under 35% of them singletons. About 20% of the sample goes to the ten largest clones. Points on this clonotype: No cognate antigen has been identified for it. No clone much larger than this one lies a single base away; base qualities are absent.

The sample's treatment or condition label is to be understood as: in vitro stimulation with specific CMV peptide epitopes to enrich CMV-specific T cells. The origin of this receptor is a human donor in good health (CMV status not recorded). Some clones in this sample may be carry-over from other donors' samples. Sample: cultured PBMCs, taken from culture after CMV antigen stimulation. Recombination joined TRBV6-6 with TRBJ2-3, with 9 middle bases fitting TRBD1. The CDR3 in this case is CASSNRGPADTQYF. DNA sequence: TGTGCCAGCAGTAACAGGGGGCCGGCAGATACGCAGTATTTT.